This T cell receptor beta chain is drawn from a study of CD8+ T cells in alopecia areata. The sample's treatment: oral pan-JAK inhibitor, 5-10 mg twice daily. RNA was extracted and reverse transcribed into cDNA as the sequencing template. TCRdb keeps only in-frame clones here, not all; method: immunoSEQ multiplex PCR. Of over 95,000 clones listed, 60% to 75% were seen once; the top ten hold about 14%. The germline gives CDR1 SEHNR, CDR2 FQNEAQ (reference sequence). The J segment lost 6 bases and the V segment lost 5 bases, leaving 12 bases of the junction unmatched. The CDR3 extends over 17 amino acids.

The rearrangement links TRBV7-9 to TRBJ2-7, with 14 positions matching TRBD2. This material consisted of CD8+ T cells sorted from blood, taken at week 4, from a patient treated with tofacitinib. This receptor was taken from a human donor with alopecia areata. Written as DNA, the CDR3 is TGTGCCAGCAGCCCCGGGACTAGCGGGAGAATGTTGGGCGAGCAGTACTTC. Translated, it gives CASSPGTSGRMLGEQYF.